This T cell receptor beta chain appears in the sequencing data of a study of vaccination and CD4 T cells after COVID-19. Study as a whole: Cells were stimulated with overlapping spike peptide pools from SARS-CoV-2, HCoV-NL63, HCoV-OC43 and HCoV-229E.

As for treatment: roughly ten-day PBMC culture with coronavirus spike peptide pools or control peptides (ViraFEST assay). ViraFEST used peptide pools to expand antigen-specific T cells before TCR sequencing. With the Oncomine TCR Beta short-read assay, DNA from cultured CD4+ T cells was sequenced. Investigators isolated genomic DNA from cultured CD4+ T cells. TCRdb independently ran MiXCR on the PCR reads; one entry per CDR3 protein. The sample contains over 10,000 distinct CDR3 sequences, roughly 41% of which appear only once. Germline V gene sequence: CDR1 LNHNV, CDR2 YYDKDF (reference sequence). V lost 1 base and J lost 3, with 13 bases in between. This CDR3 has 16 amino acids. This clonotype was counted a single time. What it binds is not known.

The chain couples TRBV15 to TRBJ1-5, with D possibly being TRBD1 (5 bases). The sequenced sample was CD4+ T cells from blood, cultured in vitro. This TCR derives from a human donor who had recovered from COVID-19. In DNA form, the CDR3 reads TGTGCCACCAGCAGAGGACAGACGGAGCACAATCAGCCCCAGCATTTT. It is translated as CATSRGQTEHNQPQHF.